These 25 T cell receptor beta chains originate from one sample sequenced in a study of beta chain features in type 1 diabetes. No antigen has been identified for these receptors. Sequenced material consisted of expressed TCRB transcripts (all of the isolated RNA was reverse transcribed). The method was immunoSEQ multiplex PCR; TCRdb's version includes in-frame clones alone and lacks a portion of them. The sample lists about 650,000 clones, roughly 12% occurring once. Regarding the study as a whole: Type 1 diabetes patients had TCRB CDR3s that were shorter (moderately but significantly so) in all four CD4+ subsets.

The sequenced material came from naive CD4+ T cells from blood. These receptors were obtained from a man younger than 40 with type 1 diabetes.

The rearrangement joins TRBV15 to TRBJ2-5; D is unclear. This CDR3 has 14 amino acids. Germline lookup yields CDR1 LNHNV and CDR2 YYDKDF (reference sequence). The ends were cut back, 0 bases at V and 5 bases at J, with 10 bases in the middle. CDR3 bases: TGTGCCACCAGCAGAGAAGCCTCGAGGGAGACCCAGTACTTC. As protein: CATSREASRETQYF.

This clone was seen more than once but under ten times. This chain connects TRBV9 to TRBJ2-1; 9 bases align to TRBD1. The CDR3 consists of 15 residues. V was pared by 4 bases and J by 4 bases, with 6 bases of the junction left unmatched. Germline lookup yields CDR1 SGDLS and CDR2 YYNGEE. The chain's CDR3 is CASSQGQGSYNEQFF. In nucleotides, the CDR3 is TGTGCCAGCAGCCAAGGACAGGGGTCATACAATGAGCAGTTCTTC.

The chain carries TRBV28 and TRBJ2-7; 8 bases match TRBD2. CDR3 length: 14 amino acids. V trimming: 4 bases; J trimming: 3 bases; junction bases outside the gene matches: 5. In germline, CDR1 is MDHEN, CDR2 SYDVKM. CDR3 sequence reads: CASSYLGGDYEQYF. The CDR3 region has the DNA TGTGCCAGCAGTTACCTCGGGGGGGACTACGAGCAGTACTTC.

This rearrangement joins TRBV7-9 to TRBJ2-7; 7 nucleotides align to TRBD1. Unmatched junction bases numbered 3, after V lost 4 bases and J lost 0 bases. This CDR3 is 14 amino acids long. The V gene's germline CDR1 is SEHNR and CDR2 FQNEAQ (reference sequence). The CDR3 coding sequence is TGTGCCAGCAGCTCGACAGGGTACTCCTACGAGCAGTACTTC. Residues: CASSSTGYSYEQYF. The variable domain in full, completed from reference TRBV7-9 and TRBJ2-7, reads DTGVSQNPRHKITKRGQNVTFRCDPISEHNRLYWYRQTLGQGPEFLTYFQNEAQLEKSRLLSDRFSAERPKGSFSTLEIQRTEQGDSAMYLCASSSTGYSYEQYFGPGTRLTVT.

In its sample, this clone was seen a few times. This sequence joins TRBV9 and TRBJ1-2; perhaps TRBD1 as D (5 bases). CDR1 SGDLS and CDR2 YYNGEE come from the germline V gene. V dropped 0 bases and J dropped 4 bases, with 13 bases sitting between them. The CDR3 sequence is 15 residues long. The CDR3 protein is CASSVAPGDIYGYTF. The CDR3 region has the DNA TGTGCCAGCAGCGTAGCGCCGGGGGATATCTATGGCTACACCTTC.

This chain joins TRBV12-5 and TRBJ2-3; D remains ambiguous. In germline, CDR1 is LGHNT, CDR2 FRNRAP. The CDR3 extends over 13 amino acids. Trimming pared 2 bases from V and 4 bases from J, leaving 7 bases between. CDR3 bases: TGTGCTAGTGGTTTGACAGAAGCAGATACGCAGTATTTT. Residues: CASGLTEADTQYF.

A few counts support this clone. V and J are TRBV4-2 and TRBJ2-4; no clear D. This CDR3 contains 14 residues. Germline lookup yields CDR1 LGHNA and CDR2 YNFKEQ. Trimming stripped 0 bases from V and 8 bases from J, with 11 bases between. CDR3 region: CASSQERNLDIQYF. CDR3 coding DNA: TGTGCCAGCAGCCAAGAACGGAATCTCGACATTCAGTACTTC.

The chain recombines TRBV29-1 with TRBJ2-7; 7 nucleotides line up with TRBD1. The J segment lost 2 bases and the V segment lost 2 bases, leaving 3 bases of the junction unmatched. Germline V CDR1 and CDR2: SQVTM, ANQGSEA. This CDR3 region has 13 residues. The CDR3, as DNA: TGCAGCGTTGAAAGCGGACAGGCCTACGAGCAGTACTTC. It yields the protein CSVESGQAYEQYF.

J is TRBJ2-2 and V is TRBV30, with no clear D. In germline, CDR1 is GTSNPN, CDR2 SVGIG (reference sequence). Trimming took off 2 bases at V and 7 bases at J, with 8 bases between the two ends. The CDR3 extends over 12 amino acids. CDR3 coding DNA: TGTGCCTGGAGTAATTTGGGCGGGGAGCTGTTTTTT. As protein: CAWSNLGGELFF.

This clone was detected a few times. The V call is TRBV6-1, the J call TRBJ2-6, with 9 bases identical to TRBD1. The germline V gene encodes CDR1 MNHNS and CDR2 SASEGT. This CDR3 region has 17 residues. The trim removed 5 bases at V and 2 bases at J, leaving 7 bases unmatched. In nucleotides, the CDR3 is TGTGCCAGCAGTAAAGTACAGGGGGCGGCTGGGGCCAACGTCCTGACTTTC. Residues: CASSKVQGAAGANVLTF.

The V gene is TRBV10-3, the J gene TRBJ1-4, with D tentatively TRBD1 (5 bases). This CDR3 is built from 16 residues. Germline CDR1 is ENHRY and CDR2 is SYGVKD. Trimming took 2 bases from V and 6 from J, leaving 16 bases between them. The CDR3 sequence: CAISERGSHMDEKLFF. The CDR3 nucleotides are TGTGCCATCAGTGAGAGGGGCAGTCATATGGATGAAAAACTGTTTTTT.

V usage is TRBV7-2 and J usage is TRBJ2-7, with D possibly being TRBD2 (5 bases). Trimming took off 2 bases at V and 0 bases at J, with 8 bases between the two ends. The CDR3 loop spans 14 amino acids. In germline, CDR1 is SGHTA, CDR2 FQGNSA. The CDR3 reads CASSLQDFSYEQYF. For the CDR3, the DNA is TGTGCCAGCAGCTTACAGGACTTCTCCTACGAGCAGTACTTC.

V gene TRBV6-1 combines with J gene TRBJ1-4, with D uncertain. V lost 2 bases to trimming and J lost 4 bases, with 11 bases between them. The CDR3 sequence is 15 residues long. The germline V gene has CDR1 MNHNS and CDR2 SASEGT. CDR3 amino acids: CASSERSLLNEKLFF. The CDR3 DNA follows: TGTGCCAGCAGTGAACGCAGCCTTCTTAATGAAAAACTGTTTTTT.

The chain links TRBV11-3 to TRBJ2-1; tentatively, D is TRBD1 (6 bases). The V end lost 5 bases, the J end lost 7 bases, and 18 bases lay between the germline ends. This CDR3 region has 15 residues. CDR1 SGHNT and CDR2 YENEEA come from the germline V gene. CDR3 sequence (DNA): TGTGCCAGCAGCCCGGATAATGGACAGACTAATGAGCAGTTCTTC. This gives the protein CASSPDNGQTNEQFF.

The chain joins TRBV7-2 to TRBJ2-3; D possibly corresponds to TRBD1 (5 bases). V lost 5 bases, J lost 5 bases, and 8 bases lay in between. Germline-derived CDR1 and CDR2 are SGHTA and FQGNSA. CDR3 size: 12 residues. CDR3 in amino acids: CASSGARDTQYF. The DNA of the CDR3 is TGTGCCAGCAGCGGGGCGCGAGATACGCAGTATTTT.

This clone has more than one count but fewer than ten. This rearrangement joins TRBV14 to TRBJ2-3; maybe TRBD2 (6 bases). The germline gives CDR1 SGHDN, CDR2 FVKESK. The CDR3 loop spans 15 amino acids. V lost 4 bases and J 3 bases, leaving 14 bases between the germline ends. This CDR3 reads CASSPVAGLTDTQYF. The DNA for the CDR3 is TGTGCCAGCAGCCCAGTGGCGGGGTTAACAGATACGCAGTATTTT.

In its sample, this clone was seen a few times. The chain is built from TRBV4-3 and TRBJ1-5, with a possible D match to TRBD1 (5 bases). This CDR3 spans 17 amino acids. The germline V and J ends were trimmed by 1 base and 0 bases, with 13 bases remaining between them. In germline, CDR1 is LGHNA, CDR2 YSLEER. In DNA form, the CDR3 reads TGCGCCAGCAGCCAAGTTGCGGGGGGGGATAGCAATCAGCCCCAGCATTTT. It translates to CASSQVAGGDSNQPQHF.

This clone has more than one count but fewer than ten. V gene TRBV28 combines with J gene TRBJ1-4, with D unresolved. V dropped 5 bases and J dropped 3 bases, with 10 bases sitting between them. The CDR3 extends over 14 amino acids. Germline CDR1 MDHEN, CDR2 SYDVKM. DNA of the CDR3: TGTGCCAGCAGTACCTATGGGGCTAATGAAAAACTGTTTTTT. This gives the protein CASSTYGANEKLFF.

This clone has just a few counts. The chain links TRBV4-3 to TRBJ2-7; 7 positions match TRBD1. This CDR3 contains 16 residues. V lost 0 bases and J lost 3; bases outside the gene matches: 8. Per germline, CDR1 LGHNA and CDR2 YSLEER. CDR3: CASSQDLGTAVYEQYF. The CDR3 DNA sequence: TGCGCCAGCAGCCAAGATCTGGGGACAGCAGTCTACGAGCAGTACTTC.

This clone was counted between two and nine times. The V gene is TRBV7-2, the J gene TRBJ2-6; 7 bases map to TRBD1. Germline lookup yields CDR1 SGHTA and CDR2 FQGNSA. This CDR3 has 16 amino acids. V lost 10 bases, J lost 1 base, and 10 bases stayed unmatched. Here the CDR3 DNA reads TGTGCCATTACAGGGGCTTGGGCGTCTGGGGCCAACGTCCTGACTTTC. Translation gives CAITGAWASGANVLTF.

This clone has just a few counts. The chain links TRBV5-1 to TRBJ2-5; D might be TRBD2 (5 bases). V was pared by 1 base and J by 1 base, with 5 bases between. There are 13 residues in the CDR3. Per the germline V gene, CDR1 is SGHRS and CDR2 is YFSETQ. The CDR3 DNA sequence: TGCGCCAGCAGCTTGCGGGGCCAAGAGACCCAGTACTTC. Residues: CASSLRGQETQYF.

The rearrangement links TRBV6-5 to TRBJ2-1; D may correspond to TRBD1 or TRBD2 (6 bases each). CDR1 and CDR2 from the germline V gene are MNHEY and SVGAGI. Between the trimmed V and J ends, which lost 8 bases and 7 bases, there was a span of 9 bases. The CDR3 has 11 amino acids. The CDR3 sequence is CASVGGNEQFF. The DNA for the CDR3 is TGTGCCAGCGTAGGGGGGAATGAGCAGTTCTTC.

The V and J genes are TRBV14 and TRBJ2-7; D ambiguous. This CDR3 is built from 16 residues. The germline V gene encodes CDR1 SGHDN and CDR2 FVKESK. V lost 1 base and J lost 0, with 13 bases in between. The CDR3: CASSQAGDPRSYEQYF. In DNA form, the CDR3 reads TGTGCCAGCAGCCAAGCGGGTGACCCACGCTCCTACGAGCAGTACTTC.

The V and J genes are TRBV7-2 and TRBJ2-3; TRBD1 agrees at 7 bases. Germline V gene sequence: CDR1 SGHTA, CDR2 FQGNSA. V trimming: 4 bases; J trimming: 6 bases; junction bases outside the gene matches: 13. The CDR3 spans 16 residues. The CDR3 DNA sequence: TGTGCCAGCAGCTCCCCTCGGACGATCAGGGGGGATACGCAGTATTTT. As protein: CASSSPRTIRGDTQYF.

This clone was observed a handful of times. This rearrangement joins TRBV30 to TRBJ1-5, with D hard to call. The germline CDR1 and CDR2 sequences are GTSNPN and SVGIG (reference sequence). CDR3 length: 12 amino acids. V was pared by 1 base and J by 2 bases, with 3 bases between. CDR3: CAWSGGNQPQHF. DNA for the CDR3: TGTGCCTGGAGTGGCGGCAATCAGCCCCAGCATTTT.